Following are 20 T cell receptor beta chains from one sample sequenced in a study of OX40 agonist ivuxolimab in advanced cancers. Receptor libraries were prepared by the immunoSEQ multiplex PCR assay. Held by TCRdb, this immuneACCESS table contains in-frame sequences only and omits some clones. Under half of the omission traces to an unresolved V gene where checked; the cause of the rest is unknown. This sample gives about 34,000 clones in total; 81% of them show up just once. Clones ranked in the top ten supply over 1.3% of the sample. The sample consisted of CD4+ or CD8+ T cells sorted from blood, taken in a trial of the OX40 agonist ivuxolimab. The receptors originated from an adult with an advanced solid tumor such as melanoma, head and neck, liver or kidney cancer.

The rearrangement links TRBV19 to TRBJ1-5; possibly TRBD1 for D (5 bases). The CDR3 covers 13 residues. V lost 5 bases to trimming and J lost 7 bases, with 12 bases between them. Germline CDR1 reads LNHDA; CDR2 reads SQIVND (reference sequence). Here the CDR3 reads CASSRQRGQPQHF. For the CDR3, the DNA is TGTGCCAGTAGTCGACAGCGTGGCCAGCCCCAGCATTTT.

This clone was seen only once. The rearrangement uses TRBV7-9 and TRBJ2-2, with 8 bases identical to TRBD1. The CDR3 is made up of 14 amino acids. J lost 1 base, V lost 10 bases, and 5 bases had no gene match. Germline V lookup: CDR1 SEHNR, CDR2 FQNEAQ (reference sequence). The CDR3 sequence is CAITGQGNTGELFF. The DNA of the CDR3 is TGTGCCATTACTGGACAGGGGAACACCGGGGAGCTGTTTTTT.

The chain has TRBV7-9 and TRBJ1-3, with D possibly TRBD1 on 6 matching bases. CDR3 length equals 15 residues. The V gene's germline CDR1 is SEHNR and CDR2 FQNEAQ (reference sequence). V lost 1 base, J lost 4 bases, and 11 bases lay in between. As DNA, the CDR3 is TGTGCCAGCAGCTTAGGATCAGGGGCCGGAAACACCATATATTTT. Translated: CASSLGSGAGNTIYF.

The chain couples TRBV11-3 to TRBJ2-3; D call uncertain. Germline-derived CDR1 and CDR2 are SGHNT and YENEEA. The CDR3 has 13 residues. V shed 3 bases and J shed 5 bases, with 9 bases lying between them. The CDR3 reads CASSFGWIDTQYF. CDR3 bases: TGTGCCAGCAGCTTTGGATGGATAGATACGCAGTATTTT.

V and J are TRBV9 and TRBJ2-5; 10 nucleotides align to TRBD2. The J segment lost 5 bases and the V segment lost 0 bases, leaving 4 bases of the junction unmatched. This CDR3 has 15 residues. CDR1 and CDR2 (germline): SGDLS, YYNGEE. In DNA, the CDR3 is TGTGCCAGCAGCGTAGGTCTAGCGGGGGAGGAGACCCAGTACTTC. Its translation: CASSVGLAGEETQYF. Together with reference TRBV9 and TRBJ2-5, the CDR3 gives the full variable domain: DSGVTQTPKHLITATGQRVTLRCSPRSGDLSVYWYQQSLDQGLQFLIQYYNGEERAKGNILERFSAQQFPDLHSELNLSSLELGDSALYFCASSVGLAGEETQYFGPGTRLLVL.

J is TRBJ2-3 and V is TRBV6-7, with 12 bases matching TRBD2. TRBV6-7 carries the ORF label, with uncertain function. V was pared by 6 bases and J by 3 bases, with 10 bases of the junction left unmatched. There are 17 residues in the CDR3. The CDR3 DNA reads TGTGCCAGCAGCCAAGCCGCTAGCGGGGGGGAAACAGATACGCAGTATTTT. Its protein product is CASSQAASGGETDTQYF.

V is TRBV5-4 and J is TRBJ2-1; 8 bases agree with TRBD2. V shed 9 bases, J shed 0 bases, and the junction held 11 bases outside the gene matches. Germline loops: CDR1 SGHNT, CDR2 YYREEE (reference sequence). The CDR3 has 16 residues. CDR3 amino acids: CAIEVSGANSYNEQFF. As DNA, the CDR3 is TGTGCCATCGAGGTTAGCGGGGCTAACTCCTACAATGAGCAGTTCTTC.

The rearrangement joins TRBV5-6 to TRBJ1-4; D gene unclear. The germline CDR1 and CDR2 sequences are SGHDT and YYEEEE. V dropped 4 bases and J dropped 0 bases, with 10 bases sitting between them. This CDR3 has 15 residues. This CDR3 is CASSLKYSTNEKLFF. The CDR3 bases are TGTGCCAGCAGCCTGAAATATTCAACTAATGAAAAACTGTTTTTT.

Worth noting for this clone: The junction shows a germline mismatch at one end, possibly a read error. This chain joins TRBV7-7 and TRBJ2-5, with 12 bases lining up with TRBD2. The length of the CDR3 is 16 residues. The V gene's germline CDR1 is SSHAT and CDR2 FNYEAQ (reference sequence). The CDR3 coding sequence is TGTGCTAGCAGCTTCCCGACTAGCGGGGGAGTCGAGACCCAGTACTTC. This sequence encodes CASSFPTSGGVETQYF.

This clone was seen a few times. V usage is TRBV9 and J usage is TRBJ2-1; a possible D gene is TRBD1 (6 bases). Trimming took 0 bases from V and 6 from J, leaving 10 bases between them. CDR3 length equals 14 residues. Germline CDR1 reads SGDLS; CDR2 reads YYNGEE. CDR3 protein: CASSVVTGSNEQFF. The CDR3 bases are TGTGCCAGCAGCGTAGTAACAGGGTCCAATGAGCAGTTCTTC.

CDR3 in DNA: TGTGCCAGCAGTGTCGGGGGAGCTAATGAAAAACTGTTTTTT. Translating gives CASSVGGANEKLFF. The rearrangement uses TRBV2 and TRBJ1-4, with D perhaps matching TRBD1 (5 bases). V shed 4 bases and J shed 3 bases, with 9 bases lying between them. The CDR3 totals 14 residues. Germline V lookup: CDR1 SNHLY, CDR2 FYNNEI.

The chain uses TRBV7-2 and TRBJ1-1; TRBD1 matches 8 bases. Germline loops: CDR1 SGHTA, CDR2 FQGNSA. CDR3 length: 14 residues. The junction had 1 base not matched to a gene; V was cut back by 3 bases and J by 1 base. The DNA of the CDR3 is TGTGCCAGCAGCTTTCAGGGGGCGAACACTGAAGCTTTCTTT. Translated: CASSFQGANTEAFF.

The chain couples TRBV7-9 to TRBJ1-1, with D perhaps TRBD1 (5 bases). Germline V lookup: CDR1 SEHNR, CDR2 FQNEAQ (reference sequence). The CDR3 covers 13 residues. V dropped 5 bases and J dropped 3 bases, with 10 bases sitting between them. CDR3 nucleotides: TGTGCCAGCAGCCGCAGGGTTGACACTGAAGCTTTCTTT. It translates to CASSRRVDTEAFF.

This chain links TRBV2 with TRBJ2-1; D is unclear. V lost 1 base to trimming and J lost 14 bases, with 9 bases between them. This CDR3 has 11 amino acids. Germline V gene data show CDR1 as SNHLY and CDR2 as FYNNEI. CDR3 in DNA: TGTGCCAGCAGTGAAGAGGGCGCGGAGTTCTTC. Its protein product is CASSEEGAEFF.

V usage is TRBV18 and J usage is TRBJ1-1, with D possibly matching TRBD1 (5 bases). Trimming cost V 6 bases and J 2 bases, with 10 bases left between them. The V gene's germline CDR1 is KGHSH and CDR2 LQKENI. This CDR3 is 13 amino acids long. The CDR3 DNA reads TGTGCCAGCTCCCCCGGGGCCAACACTGAAGCTTTCTTT. Its translation is CASSPGANTEAFF.

This clone showed up just a few times. This rearrangement joins TRBV4-3 to TRBJ2-1; 9 bases agree with TRBD1. V was clipped by 5 bases and J by 7 bases; unmatched bases: 15. Germline V gives CDR1 LGHNA, CDR2 YSLEER. This CDR3 has 17 residues. The CDR3 sequence: CASSAYPRDRAENEQFF. In nucleotides, the CDR3 is TGCGCCAGCAGCGCATACCCGCGGGACAGGGCCGAAAATGAGCAGTTCTTC.

This clone has just one count. The rearrangement joins TRBV6-4 to TRBJ2-2; TRBD2 aligns across 9 bases. V trimming: 4 bases; J trimming: 1 base; junction bases outside the gene matches: 10. CDR3 length: 18 residues. The germline CDR1 and CDR2 sequences are MRHNA and SNTAGT. The CDR3 region has the DNA TGTGCCAGCAGTGTACGGCTAGCGGGGCCACTGAACACCGGGGAGCTGTTTTTT. This gives the protein CASSVRLAGPLNTGELFF.

This sequence joins TRBV7-2 and TRBJ2-7; D unclear. V was cut by 2 bases and J by 4 bases, with 12 bases left in between. The CDR3 is made up of 14 amino acids. The V gene's germline CDR1 is SGHTA and CDR2 FQGNSA. The CDR3 loop is CASSLSVLGYEQYF. For the CDR3, the DNA is TGTGCCAGCAGCTTATCAGTCCTAGGATACGAGCAGTACTTC. The whole variable domain, remainder taken from reference TRBV7-2 and TRBJ2-7, is GAGVSQSPSNKVTEKGKDVELRCDPISGHTALYWYRQSLGQGLEFLIYFQGNSAPDKSGLPSDRFSAERTGGSVSTLTIQRTQQEDSAVYLCASSLSVLGYEQYFGPGTRLTVT.

This chain links TRBV28 with TRBJ1-1; D is unclear. Per germline, CDR1 MDHEN and CDR2 SYDVKM. CDR3 size: 11 residues. The germline V and J ends were trimmed by 8 bases and 1 base, with 5 bases remaining between them. The CDR3 region is CASEENTEAFF. The DNA of the CDR3 is TGTGCCAGCGAGGAGAACACTGAAGCTTTCTTT.

The CDR3 loop is CASSLAVVKDYEQYF. The CDR3 DNA follows: TGTGCCAGCAGCTTGGCTGTGGTAAAAGACTACGAGCAGTACTTC. The chain uses TRBV5-5 and TRBJ2-7; no firm D call. CDR3 size: 15 residues. CDR1 and CDR2 (germline): SGHKS, YYEKEE (reference sequence). Trimming left V 0 bases short and J 3 bases short, with 13 bases between.